This record covers a single T cell receptor (beta chain). There are 14 residues in the CDR3. Germline loops: CDR1 MDHEN, CDR2 SYDVKM. Trimming removed 4 bases from V and 0 bases from J; junction bases left unmatched: 0. This sample was included in a study of blood T cell repertoires in COVID-19. Background on the study: The analysed material was cDNA or gDNA that came from T cells, B-cell-depleted T cells, or PBMCs.

Original analysis: Estimates of nucleated cell counts were drawn from the amplification of reference gene primers. Only in-frame clones appear in the TCRdb table, and some are missing; sequencing was by immunoSEQ multiplex PCR. V and J calls and clone size are those listed in that table; D and trimming were worked out from the DNA. The sample holds about 230,000 clones, about 85% seen once. This sequence originates from a middle-aged man with acute or convalescent COVID-19. The sample comprised peripheral blood. This chain connects TRBV28 to TRBJ2-3; 8 bases map to TRBD1. CDR3 protein: CASSWTGSTDTQYF. For the CDR3, the DNA is TGTGCCAGCAGTTGGACAGGGAGCACAGATACGCAGTATTTT.